This entry concerns a single TCR beta chain. These data belong to a study of cytomegalovirus exposure and HLA in healthy donors. Germline V gene lookup returns CDR1 SGHRS and CDR2 YFSETQ. The junction had 7 bases not matched to a gene; V was cut back by 2 bases and J by 3 bases. The CDR3 runs to 16 residues. The PCR employed 60 Vbeta primers together with 13 Jbeta primers. Data came from immunoSEQ multiplex PCR; TCRdb stores just in-frame clones and leaves some out. The profile shows 100,000 to 150,000 clones, about four fifths of them singletons. This sequence was found in a middle-aged woman in good health and CMV-seropositive. Sequencing input: PBMCs. The J gene is TRBJ2-5, the V gene TRBV5-1; 10 bases map to TRBD2. The CDR3 is CASSFGLAGVKETQYF. The DNA of the CDR3 is TGCGCCAGCAGCTTTGGGCTAGCGGGAGTTAAAGAGACCCAGTACTTC.